Listed below are T cell receptor beta chains from one sample, sequenced in a study of CD8+ T cells in alopecia areata. This table comes from immunoSEQ multiplex PCR, and its TCRdb copy is limited to in-frame clones, with some not included. The data contain some 210,000 clones, 57% of them singletons. The sample consisted of CD4+ T cells sorted from blood, taken at week 0. The source is a human donor with alopecia areata. Both conserved end residues are part of each CDR3. The order of the fields is J gene, D gene, clone size, V gene, CDR3 protein, CDR3 DNA. A D gene is named only where the DNA matches it firmly. Clone size, where shown, is once, few, many, or a class for clones that have expanded.

J: TRBJ2-7
D: -
size: -
V: TRBV5-1
CDR3: CASSSGEAEQYF
DNA: TGCGCCAGCAGCTCTGGGGAGGCCGAGCAGTACTTC

J: TRBJ2-7
D: TRBD2
size: few
V: TRBV29-1
CDR3: CSVTGLAEDYEQYF
DNA: TGCAGCGTCACGGGTCTAGCGGAGGATTACGAGCAGTACTTC

J: TRBJ2-1
D: TRBD1
size: -
V: TRBV15
CDR3: CATSDRGSYNEQFF
DNA: TGTGCCACCAGCGACAGGGGCTCCTACAATGAGCAGTTCTTC

J: TRBJ1-2
D: -
size: few
V: TRBV7-9
CDR3: CASSQETYGYTF
DNA: TGTGCCAGCAGTCAGGAGACGTATGGCTACACCTTC

J: TRBJ2-7
D: TRBD2
size: -
V: TRBV30
CDR3: CAGRTSGTHEQYF
DNA: TGTGCCGGAAGGACTAGCGGGACCCACGAGCAGTACTTC

J: TRBJ2-1
D: TRBD2
size: -
V: TRBV25-1
CDR3: CASSEAGAYNEQFF
DNA: TGTGCCAGCAGTGAGGCGGGAGCCTACAATGAGCAGTTCTTC

J: TRBJ2-5
D: -
size: -
V: TRBV11-2
CDR3: CASSLGSTETQYF
DNA: TGTGCCAGCAGCTTAGGTTCCACCGAGACCCAGTACTTC

J: TRBJ2-5
D: -
size: few
V: TRBV6-6
CDR3: CASSYRRETQYF
DNA: TGTGCCAGCAGTTACCGGAGAGAGACCCAGTACTTC

J: TRBJ2-1
D: TRBD2
size: -
V: TRBV7-9
CDR3: CASSPPILAGGPTEQFF
DNA: TGTGCCAGCAGCCCCCCTATCCTGGCGGGAGGGCCGACTGAGCAGTTCTTC

J: TRBJ1-1
D: -
size: -
V: TRBV29-1
CDR3: CSVVRINTEAFF
DNA: TGCAGCGTTGTACGGATCAACACTGAAGCTTTCTTT

J: TRBJ1-1
D: TRBD1
size: -
V: TRBV19
CDR3: CASSLGQGNTEAFF
DNA: TGTGCCAGTAGCCTGGGACAGGGAAACACTGAAGCTTTCTTT

J: TRBJ2-1
D: -
size: -
V: TRBV6-6
CDR3: CASSYSNGRNEQFF
DNA: TGTGCCAGCAGTTACTCGAACGGCCGGAATGAGCAGTTCTTC

J: TRBJ2-2
D: -
size: -
V: TRBV2
CDR3: CASSGSYSGNTGELFF
DNA: TGTGCCAGCAGCGGATCTTATAGCGGGAACACCGGGGAGCTGTTTTTT

J: TRBJ2-2
D: -
size: few
V: TRBV14
CDR3: CASSQERLATGELFF
DNA: TGTGCCAGCAGCCAAGAAAGGCTTGCTACCGGGGAGCTGTTTTTT

J: TRBJ2-7
D: TRBD1
size: -
V: TRBV11-2
CDR3: CASSGQGYEQYF
DNA: TGTGCCAGCAGCGGACAGGGGTACGAGCAGTACTTC

J: TRBJ2-5
D: TRBD1
size: -
V: TRBV5-1
CDR3: CASSTGQALQETQYF
DNA: TGCGCCAGCAGCACGGGACAGGCGCTCCAAGAGACCCAGTACTTC

J: TRBJ2-3
D: -
size: few
V: TRBV29-1
CDR3: CSVDRGADTQYF
DNA: TGCAGCGTTGACAGGGGTGCAGATACGCAGTATTTT

J: TRBJ2-7
D: TRBD2
size: -
V: TRBV15
CDR3: CATSRGSGLAGLEQYF
DNA: TGTGCCACCAGCAGAGGTTCAGGCCTAGCGGGGCTCGAGCAGTACTTC

J: TRBJ2-1
D: TRBD2
size: -
V: TRBV29-1
CDR3: CRGTSGRNEQFF
DNA: TGCAGGGGGACTAGCGGGAGGAATGAGCAGTTCTTC

J: TRBJ2-1
D: -
size: -
V: TRBV30
CDR3: CAWSAFKGWNEQFF
DNA: TGTGCCTGGAGTGCTTTCAAGGGCTGGAATGAGCAGTTCTTC

J: TRBJ2-7
D: TRBD1
size: few
V: TRBV18
CDR3: CASSSGTGRGYEQYF
DNA: TGTGCCAGCTCATCGGGGACAGGGAGAGGCTACGAGCAGTACTTC

J: TRBJ2-1
D: -
size: few
V: TRBV7-8
CDR3: CASSSRAHNEQFF
DNA: TGTGCCAGCAGCTCCCGGGCTCACAATGAGCAGTTCTTC

J: TRBJ1-1
D: -
size: -
V: TRBV4-1
CDR3: CASSQEGGRANTEAFF
DNA: TGCGCCAGCAGCCAAGAAGGGGGTAGGGCGAACACTGAAGCTTTCTTT

J: TRBJ2-5
D: TRBD1
size: -
V: TRBV19
CDR3: CASSIGPGPGQQETQYF
DNA: TGTGCCAGTAGTATAGGTCCTGGCCCGGGACAGCAAGAGACCCAGTACTTC

J: TRBJ2-2
D: -
size: -
V: TRBV7-9
CDR3: CASSLSRGATGELFF
DNA: TGTGCCAGCAGCCTTTCTCGAGGGGCCACCGGGGAGCTGTTTTTT

J: TRBJ1-5
D: -
size: few
V: TRBV29-1
CDR3: CSCRKGWDQPQHF
DNA: TGCAGCTGCCGGAAGGGTTGGGATCAGCCCCAGCATTTT

J: TRBJ1-2
D: TRBD1
size: -
V: TRBV2
CDR3: CASSGGTGPYGYTF
DNA: TGTGCCAGCAGCGGAGGGACAGGGCCTTATGGCTACACCTTC

J: TRBJ2-3
D: -
size: few
V: TRBV7-7
CDR3: CASSAGYSTDTQYF
DNA: TGTGCCAGCAGCGCTGGGTACTCAACAGATACGCAGTATTTT

J: TRBJ2-7
D: TRBD2
size: once
V: TRBV4-1
CDR3: CASSHPGTSDYEQYF
DNA: TGCGCCAGCAGCCATCCAGGGACTAGCGACTACGAGCAGTACTTC

J: TRBJ2-2
D: TRBD1
size: -
V: TRBV29-1
CDR3: CSVESQGAGELFF
DNA: TGCAGCGTTGAAAGTCAGGGGGCCGGGGAGCTGTTTTTT

J: TRBJ2-5
D: -
size: -
V: TRBV14
CDR3: CASSRYRDFLQETQYF
DNA: TGTGCCAGCAGCCGGTACCGGGACTTCTTACAAGAGACCCAGTACTTC

J: TRBJ1-5
D: TRBD1
size: few
V: TRBV29-1
CDR3: CSAVGQGTGNNQPQHF
DNA: TGCAGCGCCGTGGGACAGGGTACTGGTAACAATCAGCCCCAGCATTTT

J: TRBJ2-7
D: TRBD1
size: -
V: TRBV10-3
CDR3: CAIRGQSYEQYF
DNA: TGTGCCATCAGGGGACAGAGCTACGAGCAGTACTTC

J: TRBJ2-1
D: TRBD2
size: -
V: TRBV25-1
CDR3: CASRIAGPYNEQFF
DNA: TGTGCCAGCCGCATAGCGGGTCCCTACAATGAGCAGTTCTTC

J: TRBJ2-1
D: TRBD2
size: -
V: TRBV18
CDR3: CASSPGSGRGDEQFF
DNA: TGTGCCAGCTCACCGGGCAGCGGGAGGGGTGATGAGCAGTTCTTC

J: TRBJ1-5
D: -
size: -
V: TRBV6-5
CDR3: CASSYDTNQPQHF
DNA: TGTGCCAGCAGTTACGACACAAATCAGCCCCAGCATTTT

J: TRBJ2-5
D: -
size: -
V: TRBV25-1
CDR3: CASSGYPTGQQTQYF
DNA: TGTGCCAGCAGTGGATATCCCACAGGGCAACAGACCCAGTACTTC

J: TRBJ2-7
D: TRBD2
size: -
V: TRBV25-1
CDR3: CASSGSGRAYEQYF
DNA: TGTGCCAGCAGTGGAAGCGGGAGGGCCTACGAGCAGTACTTC

J: TRBJ2-7
D: -
size: many
V: TRBV7-2
CDR3: CASSLEDLQYF
DNA: TGTGCCAGCAGCCTCGAGGACTTGCAGTACTTC